This is a list of T cell receptor beta chains from one sample in a study of blood T cell repertoires in COVID-19. The method was immunoSEQ multiplex PCR; TCRdb's version includes in-frame clones alone and lacks a portion of them. The repertoire holds about 390,000 clones, with about 87% as singletons. Sequencing was done on a sample of PBMCs or T cells enriched from blood (not recorded which). The source is a woman in her 50s who had recovered from COVID-19. CDR3s include the opening cysteine and the closing phenylalanine or tryptophan. The D gene is left open where the match is weak. Only some rows state a clone size, as once, few, many or a class for expanded clones.

>TRBV19|NA|few|TRBJ1-4
CASSIIRGGEKLFF
TGTGCCAGTAGTATAATCAGGGGCGGTGAAAAACTGTTTTTT
>TRBV30|NA|NA|TRBJ1-2
CAWSVHGVSLRGYTF
TGTGCCTGGAGTGTACACGGGGTCTCACTTCGGGGCTACACCTTC
>TRBV18|NA|NA|TRBJ1-2
CASSPFQEDGYTF
TGTGCCAGCTCACCCTTCCAAGAGGATGGCTACACCTTC
>TRBV29-1|TRBD1|NA|TRBJ1-1
CSVVQGYTEAFF
TGCAGCGTCGTACAGGGGTACACTGAAGCTTTCTTT
>TRBV20-1|NA|NA|TRBJ2-7
CSARIAYEQYF
TGCAGTGCTAGGATAGCCTACGAGCAGTACTTC
>TRBV28|TRBD1|NA|TRBJ1-4
CASRPGTGLEKLFF
TGTGCCAGCAGGCCCGGGACAGGGTTGGAAAAACTGTTTTTT
>TRBV6-5|NA|NA|TRBJ2-3
CASSYRGRTDTQYF
TGTGCCAGCAGTTACCGGGGGAGGACAGATACGCAGTATTTT
>TRBV7-9|TRBD1|NA|TRBJ1-5
CASSNRGDQPQHF
TGTGCCAGCAGCAACAGGGGTGATCAGCCCCAGCATTTT
>TRBV19|TRBD1|NA|TRBJ1-1
CASIRDSATEAFF
TGTGCCAGTATCCGGGACAGTGCAACTGAAGCTTTCTTT
>TRBV5-1|TRBD2|NA|TRBJ2-5
CASSLLASGGEETQYF
TGCGCCAGCAGCTTGTTGGCTAGCGGGGGGGAAGAGACCCAGTACTTC
>TRBV7-2|NA|NA|TRBJ2-5
CASSLYVGPQETQYF
TGTGCCAGCAGCTTATATGTTGGGCCGCAAGAGACCCAGTACTTC
>TRBV7-2|TRBD1|NA|TRBJ2-7
CASSGTDYEQYF
TGTGCCAGCAGCGGGACAGACTACGAGCAGTACTTC
>TRBV4-3|TRBD1|once|TRBJ2-2
CASSQDLRGPSRELFF
TGCGCCAGCAGCCAAGATTTGAGGGGGCCCTCCCGGGAGCTGTTTTTT
>TRBV4-1|TRBD2|NA|TRBJ2-3
CASSQGGLAGAGDTQYF
TGCGCCAGCAGCCAAGGGGGACTAGCGGGGGCCGGAGATACGCAGTATTTT
>TRBV9|TRBD1|few|TRBJ1-4
CASSVGDRGHWIGEKLFF
TGTGCCAGCAGCGTAGGGGACAGGGGGCATTGGATAGGTGAAAAACTGTTTTTT
>TRBV2|NA|NA|TRBJ2-3
CASRGDSTTDTQYF
TGTGCCAGCAGGGGGGACTCAACCACAGATACGCAGTATTTT
>TRBV6-6|NA|once|TRBJ1-2
CASREINYGYTF
TGTGCCAGCCGCGAAATAAACTATGGCTACACCTTC
>TRBV27|TRBD1|NA|TRBJ2-7
CASSRGTGLMRYEQYF
TGTGCCAGCAGTCGCGGGACAGGGCTGATGAGGTACGAGCAGTACTTC
>TRBV19|TRBD1|NA|TRBJ2-6
CASSSGQGSSGANVLTF
TGTGCCAGTAGTTCTGGACAGGGGAGCTCTGGGGCCAACGTCCTGACTTTC
>TRBV4-3|NA|NA|TRBJ1-3
CASSQGVGLGNTIYF
TGCGCCAGCAGCCAAGGGGTGGGGCTCGGAAACACCATATATTTT
>TRBV5-1|NA|NA|TRBJ2-5
CASSLDREGRPQYF
TGCGCCAGCAGCTTGGACAGGGAGGGCCGGCCCCAGTACTTC
>TRBV19|NA|once|TRBJ1-4
CASSAWELGGNEKLFF
TGTGCCAGTAGCGCCTGGGAACTTGGAGGTAATGAAAAACTGTTTTTT
>TRBV20-1|NA|NA|TRBJ1-5
CSARSGQPQHF
TGCAGTGCTAGAAGCGGGCAGCCCCAGCATTTT
>TRBV28|NA|NA|TRBJ1-5
CASSQVAQPQHF
TGTGCCAGCAGCCAGGTCGCTCAGCCCCAGCATTTT
>TRBV6-5|NA|few|TRBJ2-1
CASMGSSWVDEQFF
TGTGCCAGCATGGGGAGTTCTTGGGTCGATGAGCAGTTCTTC
>TRBV12-3/TRBV12-4|TRBD1|once|TRBJ1-5
CASSLTGVQPQHF
TGTGCCAGCAGTTTAACAGGGGTTCAGCCCCAGCATTTT
>TRBV13|NA|NA|TRBJ2-7
CASTQEGLSEQYF
TGTGCCAGCACCCAAGAGGGACTTTCCGAGCAGTACTTC
>TRBV30|NA|few|TRBJ2-5
CAWSASGQPKETQYF
TGTGCCTGGAGTGCATCAGGGCAGCCAAAAGAGACCCAGTACTTC
>TRBV5-1|NA|NA|TRBJ2-2
CASNRGLDGELFF
TGCGCCAGCAATAGAGGATTGGACGGGGAGCTGTTTTTT
>TRBV19|NA|NA|TRBJ2-5
CASGQHRQETQYF
TGTGCCAGCGGGCAGCACAGGCAAGAGACCCAGTACTTC
>TRBV19|TRBD2|NA|TRBJ2-3
CASSHWGFLRRTSGGPRADTQYF
TGTGCCAGTAGCCATTGGGGTTTCCTCAGGAGGACTAGCGGGGGCCCCAGGGCAGATACGCAGTATTTT
>TRBV3-1/TRBV3-2|TRBD1|NA|TRBJ1-5
CASSQAAGGPGNQPQHF
TGTGCCAGCAGCCAAGCCGCAGGGGGGCCGGGCAATCAGCCCCAGCATTTT
>TRBV28|NA|NA|TRBJ1-2
CASSLQPVWGEYGYTF
TGTGCCAGCAGTTTACAGCCCGTTTGGGGGGAGTATGGCTACACCTTC
>TRBV28|TRBD1|NA|TRBJ1-6
CASSFGQGSDSPLHF
TGTGCCAGCAGTTTCGGACAGGGGTCAGATTCACCCCTCCACTTT
>TRBV5-1|NA|NA|TRBJ1-4
CASNVGTGGVGEKLFF
TGCGCCAGTAATGTGGGCACTGGAGGGGTCGGTGAAAAACTGTTTTTT
>TRBV7-9|NA|NA|TRBJ1-1
CASILTPGGTEAFF
TGTGCCAGCATCCTCACCCCTGGGGGGACTGAAGCTTTCTTT
>TRBV2|NA|few|TRBJ1-1
CASSDHPSSNTEAFF
TGTGCCAGCAGTGACCACCCCAGTTCGAACACTGAAGCTTTCTTT
>TRBV6-2/TRBV6-3|NA|NA|TRBJ2-3
CASSYGALTDTQYF
TGTGCCAGCAGTTACGGGGCCCTCACAGATACGCAGTATTTT
>TRBV5-6|TRBD1|NA|TRBJ1-5
CASSLHTGQRNQPQHF
TGTGCCAGCAGCTTACATACGGGACAGAGAAATCAGCCCCAGCATTTT
>TRBV4-1|NA|NA|TRBJ1-1
CASSQQGREAFF
TGCGCCAGCAGCCAACAGGGCAGAGAAGCTTTCTTT
>TRBV7-9|TRBD1|NA|TRBJ2-4
CASSSNPGQGARRNIQYF
TGTGCCAGCAGCTCTAATCCGGGACAGGGGGCGCGTCGAAACATTCAGTACTTC
>TRBV19|TRBD1|few|TRBJ1-1
CATSAGQGYSNTEAFF
TGTGCCACCTCGGCGGGACAGGGGTACTCGAACACTGAAGCTTTCTTT
>TRBV11-2|NA|NA|TRBJ1-1
CASSLDPGNTEAFF
TGTGCCAGCAGCTTAGACCCAGGTAACACTGAAGCTTTCTTT
>TRBV7-2|NA|once|TRBJ1-2
CASSPRSLAYGYTF
TGTGCCAGCAGCCCGCGATCCCTAGCCTATGGCTACACCTTC
>TRBV30|NA|NA|TRBJ2-1
CAWSVRDYNEQFF
TGTGCCTGGAGTGTCCGGGACTACAATGAGCAGTTCTTC
>TRBV4-3|TRBD1|NA|TRBJ1-6
CASSQNTQGARNSPLHF
TGCGCCAGCAGCCAAAACACACAGGGGGCCCGAAATTCACCCCTCCACTTT
>TRBV3-1/TRBV3-2|NA|NA|TRBJ1-6
CASSHLVSSYNSPLHF
TGTGCCAGCAGCCATCTTGTGAGCTCCTATAATTCACCCCTCCACTTT
>TRBV4-2|TRBD2|NA|TRBJ2-1
CASSQDFASGGYSEQFF
TGTGCCAGCAGCCAAGATTTTGCTAGCGGGGGGTACAGTGAGCAGTTCTTC
>TRBV28|NA|NA|TRBJ1-4
CASSLGLGNEKLFF
TGTGCCAGCAGCCTGGGACTCGGGAATGAAAAACTGTTTTTT
>TRBV3-1/TRBV3-2|NA|once|TRBJ2-1
CASSLQQGPSNEQFF
TGTGCCAGCAGCCTCCAGCAGGGGCCCTCCAATGAGCAGTTCTTC
>TRBV28|NA|once|TRBJ1-2
CASSRGFNYGYTF
TGTGCCAGCAGTCGGGGTTTCAACTATGGCTACACCTTC
>TRBV7-8|TRBD1|NA|TRBJ2-2
CASSFGSGQGGTGELFF
TGTGCCAGCAGCTTTGGATCGGGACAGGGGGGGACCGGGGAGCTGTTTTTT